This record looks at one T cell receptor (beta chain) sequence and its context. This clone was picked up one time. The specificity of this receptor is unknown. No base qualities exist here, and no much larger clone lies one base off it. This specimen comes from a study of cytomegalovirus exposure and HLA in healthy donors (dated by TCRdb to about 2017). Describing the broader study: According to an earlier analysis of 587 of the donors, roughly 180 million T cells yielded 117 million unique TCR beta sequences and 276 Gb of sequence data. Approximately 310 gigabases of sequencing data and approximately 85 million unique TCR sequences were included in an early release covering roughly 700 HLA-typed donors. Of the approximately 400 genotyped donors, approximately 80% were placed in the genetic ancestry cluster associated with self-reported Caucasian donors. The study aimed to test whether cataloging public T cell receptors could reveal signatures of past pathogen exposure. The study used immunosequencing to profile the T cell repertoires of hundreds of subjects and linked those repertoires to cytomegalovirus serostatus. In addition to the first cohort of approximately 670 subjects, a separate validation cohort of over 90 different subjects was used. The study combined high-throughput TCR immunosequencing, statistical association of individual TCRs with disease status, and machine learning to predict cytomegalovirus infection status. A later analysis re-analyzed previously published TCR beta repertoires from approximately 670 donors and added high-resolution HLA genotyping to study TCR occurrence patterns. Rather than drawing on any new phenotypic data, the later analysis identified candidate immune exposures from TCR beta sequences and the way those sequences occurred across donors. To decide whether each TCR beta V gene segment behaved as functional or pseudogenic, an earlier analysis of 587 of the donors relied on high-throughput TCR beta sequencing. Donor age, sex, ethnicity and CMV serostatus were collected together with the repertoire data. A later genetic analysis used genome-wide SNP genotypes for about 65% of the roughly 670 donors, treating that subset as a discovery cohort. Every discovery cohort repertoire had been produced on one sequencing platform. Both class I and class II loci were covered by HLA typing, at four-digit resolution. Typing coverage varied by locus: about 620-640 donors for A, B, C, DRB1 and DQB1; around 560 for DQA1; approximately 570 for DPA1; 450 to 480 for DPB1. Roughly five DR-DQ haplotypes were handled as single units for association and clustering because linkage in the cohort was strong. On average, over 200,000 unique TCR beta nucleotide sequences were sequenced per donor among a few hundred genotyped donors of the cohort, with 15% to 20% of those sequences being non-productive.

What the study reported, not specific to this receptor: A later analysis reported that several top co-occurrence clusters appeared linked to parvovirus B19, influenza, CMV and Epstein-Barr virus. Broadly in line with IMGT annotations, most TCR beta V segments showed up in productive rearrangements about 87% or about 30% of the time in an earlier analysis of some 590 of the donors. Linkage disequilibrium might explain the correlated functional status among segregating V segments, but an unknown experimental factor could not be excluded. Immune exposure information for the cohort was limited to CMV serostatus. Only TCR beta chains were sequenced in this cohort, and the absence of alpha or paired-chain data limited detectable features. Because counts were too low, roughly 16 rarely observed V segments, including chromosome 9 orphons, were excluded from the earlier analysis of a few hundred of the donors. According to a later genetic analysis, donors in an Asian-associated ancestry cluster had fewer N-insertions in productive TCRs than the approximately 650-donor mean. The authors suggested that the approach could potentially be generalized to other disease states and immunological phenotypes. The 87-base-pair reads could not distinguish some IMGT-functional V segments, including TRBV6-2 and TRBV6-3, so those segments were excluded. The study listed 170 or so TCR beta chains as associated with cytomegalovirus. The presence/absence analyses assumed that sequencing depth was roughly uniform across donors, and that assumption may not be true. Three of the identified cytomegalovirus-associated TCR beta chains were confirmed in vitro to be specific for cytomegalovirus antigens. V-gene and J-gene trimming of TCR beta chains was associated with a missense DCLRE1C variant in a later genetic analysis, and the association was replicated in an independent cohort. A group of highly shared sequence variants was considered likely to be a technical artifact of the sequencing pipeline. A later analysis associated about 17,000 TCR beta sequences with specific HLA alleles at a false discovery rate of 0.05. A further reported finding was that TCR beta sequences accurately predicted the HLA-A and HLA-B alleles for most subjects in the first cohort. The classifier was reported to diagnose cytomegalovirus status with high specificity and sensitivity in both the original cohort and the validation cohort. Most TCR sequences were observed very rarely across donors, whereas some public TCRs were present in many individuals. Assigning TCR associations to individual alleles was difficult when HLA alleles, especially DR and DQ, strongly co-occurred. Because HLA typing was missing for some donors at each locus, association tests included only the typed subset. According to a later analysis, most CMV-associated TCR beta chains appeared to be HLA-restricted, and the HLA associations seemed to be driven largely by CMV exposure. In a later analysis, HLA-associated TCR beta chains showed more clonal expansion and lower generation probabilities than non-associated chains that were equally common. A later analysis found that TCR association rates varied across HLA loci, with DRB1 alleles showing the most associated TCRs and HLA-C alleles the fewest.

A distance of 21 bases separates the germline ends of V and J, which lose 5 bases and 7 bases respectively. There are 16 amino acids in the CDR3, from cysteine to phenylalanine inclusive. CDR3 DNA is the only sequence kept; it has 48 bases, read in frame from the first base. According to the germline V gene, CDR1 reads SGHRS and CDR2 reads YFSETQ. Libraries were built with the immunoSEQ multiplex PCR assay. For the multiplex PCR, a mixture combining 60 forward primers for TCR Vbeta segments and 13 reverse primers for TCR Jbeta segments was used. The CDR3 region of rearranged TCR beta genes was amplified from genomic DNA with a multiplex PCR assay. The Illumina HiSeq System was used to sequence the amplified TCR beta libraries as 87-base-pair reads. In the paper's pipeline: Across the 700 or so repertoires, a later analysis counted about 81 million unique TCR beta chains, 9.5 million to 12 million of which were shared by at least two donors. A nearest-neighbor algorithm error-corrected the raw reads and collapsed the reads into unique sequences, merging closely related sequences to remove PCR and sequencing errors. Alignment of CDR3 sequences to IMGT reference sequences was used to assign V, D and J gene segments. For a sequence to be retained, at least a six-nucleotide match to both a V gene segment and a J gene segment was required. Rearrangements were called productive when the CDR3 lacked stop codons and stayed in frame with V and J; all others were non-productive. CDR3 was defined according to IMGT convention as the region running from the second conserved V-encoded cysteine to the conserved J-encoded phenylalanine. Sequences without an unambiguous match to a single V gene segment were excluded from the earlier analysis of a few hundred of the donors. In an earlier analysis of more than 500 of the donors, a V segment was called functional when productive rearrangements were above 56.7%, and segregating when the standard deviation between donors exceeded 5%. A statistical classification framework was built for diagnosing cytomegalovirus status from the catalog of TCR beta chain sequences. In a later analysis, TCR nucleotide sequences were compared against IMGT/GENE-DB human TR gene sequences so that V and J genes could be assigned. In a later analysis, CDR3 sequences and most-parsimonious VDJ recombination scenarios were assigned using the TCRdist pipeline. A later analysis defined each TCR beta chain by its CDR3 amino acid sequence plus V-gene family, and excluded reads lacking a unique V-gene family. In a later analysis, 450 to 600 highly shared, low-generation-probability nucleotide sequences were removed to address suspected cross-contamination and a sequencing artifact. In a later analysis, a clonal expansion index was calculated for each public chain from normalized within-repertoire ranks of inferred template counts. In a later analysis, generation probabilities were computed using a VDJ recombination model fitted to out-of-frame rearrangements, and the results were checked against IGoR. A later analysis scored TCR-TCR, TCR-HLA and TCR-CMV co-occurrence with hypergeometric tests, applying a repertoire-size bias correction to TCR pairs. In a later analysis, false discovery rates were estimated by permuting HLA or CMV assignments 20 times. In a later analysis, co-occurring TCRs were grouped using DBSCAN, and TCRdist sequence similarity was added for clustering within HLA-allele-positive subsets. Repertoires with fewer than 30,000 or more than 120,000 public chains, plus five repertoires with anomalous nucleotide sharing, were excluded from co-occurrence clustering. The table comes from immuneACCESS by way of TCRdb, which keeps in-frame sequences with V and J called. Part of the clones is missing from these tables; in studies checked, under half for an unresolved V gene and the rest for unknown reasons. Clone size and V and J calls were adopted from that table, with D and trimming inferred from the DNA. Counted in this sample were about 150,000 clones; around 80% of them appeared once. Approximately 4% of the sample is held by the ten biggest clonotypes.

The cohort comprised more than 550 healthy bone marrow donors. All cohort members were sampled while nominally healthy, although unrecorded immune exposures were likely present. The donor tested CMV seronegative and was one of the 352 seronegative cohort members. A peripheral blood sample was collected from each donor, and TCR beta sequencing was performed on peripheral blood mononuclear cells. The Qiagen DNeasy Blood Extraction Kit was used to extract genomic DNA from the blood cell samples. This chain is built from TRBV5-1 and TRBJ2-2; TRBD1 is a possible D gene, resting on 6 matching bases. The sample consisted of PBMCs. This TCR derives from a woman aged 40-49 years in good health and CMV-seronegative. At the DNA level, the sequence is TGCGCCAGCAGTACGGTCTCTCAGGGGCTGGACGGGGAGCTGTTTTTT. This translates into CASSTVSQGLDGELFF.